A selection of T cell receptor beta chains follows, all from one sample in a study of cytomegalovirus exposure and HLA in healthy donors. Sequencing used immunoSEQ multiplex PCR; TCRdb keeps in-frame clones, though not all of them. The table records some 180,000 clones, around 74% of them present only once. Specimen: PBMCs. These receptor sequences come from a male donor in good health and CMV-seronegative. CDR3s include the opening cysteine and the closing phenylalanine or tryptophan.

j_call	cdr3_length	v_call	cdr3_aa
TRBJ2-1	15	TRBV4-1	CASSQGPGTGYEQFF
TRBJ2-1	14	TRBV6-1	CASSPRQVNNEQFF
TRBJ2-7	15	TRBV5-4	CASSLSGTPTYEQYF
TRBJ1-1	14	TRBV18	CASSPRDRDTEAFF
TRBJ1-5	18	TRBV7-8	CASSSHWSRDRGSQPQHF
TRBJ2-5	11	TRBV6-6	CASREGGTQYF
TRBJ1-1	15	TRBV19	CASSIGGRVGTEAFF
TRBJ2-3	15	TRBV12-5	CASGSLEGGGDTQYF
TRBJ2-7	19	TRBV28	CASSFYFGGAGVRSYEQYF
TRBJ2-2	14	TRBV5-1	CASSVGGYGGELFF
TRBJ1-5	13	TRBV18	CASSPEPYQPQHF
TRBJ1-5	15	TRBV27	CASSLTGGSNQPQHF
TRBJ1-2	13	TRBV18	CASSAGRPDGYTF
TRBJ2-2	16	TRBV4-1	CASSQEGTGNTGELFF
TRBJ2-6	17	TRBV7-3	CASSLRTSGTGANVLTF
TRBJ2-1	14	TRBV7-2	CASSLGPLANEQFF
TRBJ2-7	12	TRBV30	CAWSVDRVEQYF
TRBJ1-2	15	TRBV15	CATSRPGGAGYGYTF
TRBJ2-3	17	TRBV4-3	CASSQGRLADGTDTQYF
TRBJ2-3	15	TRBV6-5	CASKLRMGATDTQYF
TRBJ2-5	17	TRBV28	CASTLGPTGLAGETQYF
TRBJ2-1	14	TRBV6-5	CASKDSGLANEQFF
TRBJ2-3	15	TRBV15	CATSRAPGVPDTQYF
TRBJ2-1	14	TRBV18	CASSPPESRVEQFF
TRBJ2-2	15	TRBV6-5	CRVKGLAMSTGELFF
TRBJ1-2	15	TRBV12-5	CASGLGDRPNYGYTF
TRBJ1-3	14	TRBV9	CASSVDHNGNTIYF
TRBJ1-5	14	TRBV19	CASSTRLNNQPQHF
TRBJ1-3	13	TRBV2	CASGQGAGNTIYF
TRBJ1-5	13	TRBV6-5	CASRETVLQPQHF
TRBJ1-5	17	TRBV27	CASSAVNPGQGRQPQHF
TRBJ2-3	12	TRBV27	CASSSITDTQYF
TRBJ2-1	13	TRBV12-5	CASAQGSYNEQFF
TRBJ2-2	19	TRBV19	CASSIDFRTGGANTGELFF
TRBJ1-6	16	TRBV11-2	CASSSVRGRGRSPLHF
TRBJ2-7	14	TRBV28	CASSLPGTAYEQYF
TRBJ1-4	15	TRBV4-2	CASSHDQGTNEKLFF
TRBJ1-5	16	TRBV19	CASSRGTGGFDQPQHF
TRBJ2-1	16	TRBV11-3	CASSFIVTSGNNEQFF
TRBJ1-6	15	TRBV6-1	CASSSLRGTGSPLHF
TRBJ1-3	16	TRBV6-1	CASSELEPPAGNTIYF
TRBJ2-3	17	TRBV5-1	CASSRTSGATQWYTQYF
TRBJ2-3	14	TRBV7-9	CASSLGRVGDTQYF
.	15	TRBV4-2	CASSQVETSGIEQYF
TRBJ1-5	16	TRBV11-2	CASSLETGISNQPQHF
TRBJ2-7	13	TRBV30	CAWSVRVSYEQYF
TRBJ1-4	13	TRBV30	CAGLDRVNEKLFF
TRBJ1-5	14	TRBV15	CATSHGRGIEPQHF
TRBJ1-2	15	TRBV4-2	CASSQLVPDSYGYTF
TRBJ2-5	12	TRBV6-5	CASGQYQETQYF
TRBJ1-2	15	TRBV7-9	CASSSMGAGLDGYTF
TRBJ2-1	13	TRBV11-2	CASSLEVANEQFF
TRBJ1-3	17	TRBV7-9	CSSSLGFRAGSGNTIYF